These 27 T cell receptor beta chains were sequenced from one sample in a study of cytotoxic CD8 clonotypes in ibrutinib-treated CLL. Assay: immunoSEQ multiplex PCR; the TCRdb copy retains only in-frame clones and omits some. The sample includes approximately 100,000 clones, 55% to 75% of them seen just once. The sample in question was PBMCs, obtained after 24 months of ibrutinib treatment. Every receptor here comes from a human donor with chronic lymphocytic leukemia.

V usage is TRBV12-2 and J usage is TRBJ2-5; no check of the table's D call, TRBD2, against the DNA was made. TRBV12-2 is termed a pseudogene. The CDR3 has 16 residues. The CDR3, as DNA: TGTGCAAGTCGCCCTGCGACTAGCGGCACTCAAGAGACCCAGTACTTC. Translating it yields CASRPATSGTQETQYF.

CDR3 sequence: CASSESPPGFRTDTQYF. The DNA of the CDR3 is TGTGCCAGCAGTGAATCCCCGCCGGGGTTCCGCACAGATACGCAGTATTTT. V usage is TRBV2 and J usage is TRBJ2-3; a weak D match, TRBD2 (5 bases). Trimming removed 2 bases from V and 1 base from J, with 16 bases in between. CDR3 length: 17 amino acids. Per germline, CDR1 SNHLY and CDR2 FYNNEI.

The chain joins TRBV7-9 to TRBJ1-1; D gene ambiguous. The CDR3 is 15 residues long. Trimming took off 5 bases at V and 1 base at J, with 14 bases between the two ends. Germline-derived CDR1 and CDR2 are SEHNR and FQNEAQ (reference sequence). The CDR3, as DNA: TGTGCCAGCAGCCCGGACCCCATGGGGAACACTGAAGCTTTCTTT. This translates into CASSPDPMGNTEAFF. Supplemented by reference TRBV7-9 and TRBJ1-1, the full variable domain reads DTGVSQNPRHKITKRGQNVTFRCDPISEHNRLYWYRQTLGQGPEFLTYFQNEAQLEKSRLLSDRFSAERPKGSFSTLEIQRTEQGDSAMYLCASSPDPMGNTEAFFGQGTRLTVV.

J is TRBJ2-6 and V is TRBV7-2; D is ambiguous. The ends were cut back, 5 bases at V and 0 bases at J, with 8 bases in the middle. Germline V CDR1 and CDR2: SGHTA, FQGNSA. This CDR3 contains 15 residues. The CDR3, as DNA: TGTGCCAGCAGCCCCATACACTCTGGGGCCAACGTCCTGACTTTC. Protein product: CASSPIHSGANVLTF.

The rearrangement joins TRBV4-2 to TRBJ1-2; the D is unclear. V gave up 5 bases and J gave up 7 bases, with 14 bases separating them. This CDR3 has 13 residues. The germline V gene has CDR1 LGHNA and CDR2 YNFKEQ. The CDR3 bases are TGTGCCAGCAGCTTGCGGGGTACGCCTGGCTACACCTTC. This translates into CASSLRGTPGYTF.

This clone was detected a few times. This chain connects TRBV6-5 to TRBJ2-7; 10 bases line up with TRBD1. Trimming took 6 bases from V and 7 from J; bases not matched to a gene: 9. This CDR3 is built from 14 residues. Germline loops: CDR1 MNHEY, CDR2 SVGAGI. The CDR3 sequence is CASRLTGGLGEQYF. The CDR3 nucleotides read TGTGCCAGCAGATTGACAGGGGGCCTTGGAGAGCAGTACTTC.

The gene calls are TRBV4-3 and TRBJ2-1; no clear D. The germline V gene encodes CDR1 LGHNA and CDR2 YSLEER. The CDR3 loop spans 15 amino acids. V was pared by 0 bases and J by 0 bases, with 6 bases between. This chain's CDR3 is CASSQDTSSYNEQFF. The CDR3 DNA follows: TGCGCCAGCAGCCAAGACACGAGCTCCTACAATGAGCAGTTCTTC.

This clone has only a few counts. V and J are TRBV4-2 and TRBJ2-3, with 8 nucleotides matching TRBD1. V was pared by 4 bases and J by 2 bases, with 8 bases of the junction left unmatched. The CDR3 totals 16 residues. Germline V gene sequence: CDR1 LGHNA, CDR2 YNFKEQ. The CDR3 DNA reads TGTGCCAGCAGCCGGACGACAGGGGCGGACACAGATACGCAGTATTTT. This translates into CASSRTTGADTDTQYF.

In DNA, the CDR3 is TGTGCCAGCAGCGACGGAGAGACCCAGTACTTC. Translating gives CASSDGETQYF. V usage is TRBV11-3 and J usage is TRBJ2-5; no clear D gene. Germline CDR1 SGHNT, CDR2 YENEEA. V was shortened by 5 bases and J by 4 bases, with 5 bases between the two germline ends. The CDR3 is made up of 11 amino acids.

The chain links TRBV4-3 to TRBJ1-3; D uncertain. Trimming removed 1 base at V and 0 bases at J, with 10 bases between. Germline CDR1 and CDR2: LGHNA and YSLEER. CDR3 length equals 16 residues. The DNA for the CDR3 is TGCGCCAGCAGCCAAGTGGCGGCTGGCTCTGGAAACACCATATATTTT. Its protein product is CASSQVAAGSGNTIYF.

CDR3 sequence: CASSQSGQRQAFF. In DNA form, the CDR3 reads TGTGCCAGCAGCCAATCGGGACAGCGACAAGCTTTCTTT. The rearrangement uses TRBV7-2 and TRBJ1-1, with 7 bases matching TRBD1. The V and J ends lost 5 bases and 9 bases, in that order; junction bases with no gene match: 9. Germline CDR1 is SGHTA and CDR2 is FQGNSA. This CDR3 has 13 amino acids. Drawing the rest from reference TRBV7-2 and TRBJ1-1, the complete variable domain is GAGVSQSPSNKVTEKGKDVELRCDPISGHTALYWYRQSLGQGLEFLIYFQGNSAPDKSGLPSDRFSAERTGGSVSTLTIQRTQQEDSAVYLCASSQSGQRQAFFGQGTRLTVV.

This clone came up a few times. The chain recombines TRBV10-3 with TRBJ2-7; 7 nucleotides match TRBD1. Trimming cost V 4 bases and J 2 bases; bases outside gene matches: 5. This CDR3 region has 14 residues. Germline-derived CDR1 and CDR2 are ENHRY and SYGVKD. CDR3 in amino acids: CAISGDRVPYEQYF. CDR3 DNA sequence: TGTGCCATCAGTGGTGACAGGGTTCCCTACGAGCAGTACTTC.

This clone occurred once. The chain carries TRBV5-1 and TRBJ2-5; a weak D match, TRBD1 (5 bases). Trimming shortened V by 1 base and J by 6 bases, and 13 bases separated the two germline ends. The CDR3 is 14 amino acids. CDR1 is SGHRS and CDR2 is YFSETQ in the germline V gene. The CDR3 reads CASSLRAGQKTQYF. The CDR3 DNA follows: TGCGCCAGCAGCTTGCGGGCAGGGCAGAAGACCCAGTACTTC.

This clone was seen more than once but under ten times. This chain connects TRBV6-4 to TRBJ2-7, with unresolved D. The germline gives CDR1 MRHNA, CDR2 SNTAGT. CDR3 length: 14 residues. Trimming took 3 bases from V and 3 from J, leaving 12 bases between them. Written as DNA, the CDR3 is TGTGCCAGCAGTGAGGCAGTCTCCAGCTACGAGCAGTACTTC. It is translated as CASSEAVSSYEQYF.

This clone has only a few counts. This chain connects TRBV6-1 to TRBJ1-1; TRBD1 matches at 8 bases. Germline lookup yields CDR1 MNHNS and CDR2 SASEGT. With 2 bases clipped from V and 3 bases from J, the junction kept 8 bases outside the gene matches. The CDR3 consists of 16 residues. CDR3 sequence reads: CASSEPGQARDTEAFF. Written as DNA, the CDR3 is TGTGCCAGCAGTGAACCGGGACAGGCAAGGGACACTGAAGCTTTCTTT.

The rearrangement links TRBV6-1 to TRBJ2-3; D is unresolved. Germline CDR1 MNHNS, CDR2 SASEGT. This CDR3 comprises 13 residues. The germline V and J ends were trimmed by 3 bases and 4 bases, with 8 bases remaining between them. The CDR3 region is CASSDMSPDTQYF. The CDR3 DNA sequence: TGTGCCAGCAGTGATATGTCCCCAGATACGCAGTATTTT.

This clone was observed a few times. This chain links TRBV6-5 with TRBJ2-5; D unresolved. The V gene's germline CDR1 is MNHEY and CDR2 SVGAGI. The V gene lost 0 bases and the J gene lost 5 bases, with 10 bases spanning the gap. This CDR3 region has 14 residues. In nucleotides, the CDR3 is TGTGCCAGCAGTTACTCGAAACTCGGGGAGACCCAGTACTTC. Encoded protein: CASSYSKLGETQYF.

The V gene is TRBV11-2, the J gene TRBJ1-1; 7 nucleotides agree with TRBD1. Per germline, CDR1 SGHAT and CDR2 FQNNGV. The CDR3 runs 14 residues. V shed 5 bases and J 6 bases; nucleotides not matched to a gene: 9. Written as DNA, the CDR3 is TGTGCCAGCAGCCTGGGGACAGCCGAGCCTGAAGCTTTCTTT. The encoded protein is CASSLGTAEPEAFF.

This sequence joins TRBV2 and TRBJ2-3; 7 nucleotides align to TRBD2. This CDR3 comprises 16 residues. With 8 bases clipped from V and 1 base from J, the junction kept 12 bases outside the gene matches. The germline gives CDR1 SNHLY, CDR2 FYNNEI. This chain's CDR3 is CASRPPGGDGTDTQYF. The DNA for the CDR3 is TGTGCCAGCCGACCCCCTGGGGGGGATGGCACAGATACGCAGTATTTT.

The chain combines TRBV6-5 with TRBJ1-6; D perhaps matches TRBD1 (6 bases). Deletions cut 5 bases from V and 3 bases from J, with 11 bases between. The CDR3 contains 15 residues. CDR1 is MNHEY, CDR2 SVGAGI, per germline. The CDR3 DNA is TGTGCCAGCAGTCAGTCGGACAGCTATAATTCACCCCTCCACTTT. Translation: CASSQSDSYNSPLHF.

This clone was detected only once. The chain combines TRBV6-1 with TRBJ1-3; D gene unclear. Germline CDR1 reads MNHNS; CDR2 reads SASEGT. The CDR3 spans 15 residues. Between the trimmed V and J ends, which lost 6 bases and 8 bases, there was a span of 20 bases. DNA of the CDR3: TGTGCCAGCAGCTCACGGACCCGAGATCGGGACACCATATATTTT. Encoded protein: CASSSRTRDRDTIYF.

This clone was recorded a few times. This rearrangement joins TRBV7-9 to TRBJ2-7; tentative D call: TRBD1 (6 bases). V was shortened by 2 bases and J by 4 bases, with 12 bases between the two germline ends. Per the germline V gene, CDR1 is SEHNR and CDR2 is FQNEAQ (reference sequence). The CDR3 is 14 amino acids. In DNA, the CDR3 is TGTGCCAGCAGCTTACTGGGACAAGCTTACGAGCAGTACTTC. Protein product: CASSLLGQAYEQYF.

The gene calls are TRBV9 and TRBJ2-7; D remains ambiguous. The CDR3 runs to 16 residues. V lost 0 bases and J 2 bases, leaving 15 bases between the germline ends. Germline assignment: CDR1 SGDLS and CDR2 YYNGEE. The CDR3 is CASSVATAGTPYEQYF. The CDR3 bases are TGTGCCAGCAGCGTAGCTACGGCTGGCACCCCCTACGAGCAGTACTTC. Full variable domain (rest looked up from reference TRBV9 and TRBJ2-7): DSGVTQTPKHLITATGQRVTLRCSPRSGDLSVYWYQQSLDQGLQFLIQYYNGEERAKGNILERFSAQQFPDLHSELNLSSLELGDSALYFCASSVATAGTPYEQYFGPGTRLTVT.

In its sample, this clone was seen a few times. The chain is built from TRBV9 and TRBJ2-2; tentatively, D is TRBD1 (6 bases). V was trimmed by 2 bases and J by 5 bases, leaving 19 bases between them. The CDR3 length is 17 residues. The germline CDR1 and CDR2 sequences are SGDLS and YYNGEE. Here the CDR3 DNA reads TGTGCCAGCAGCGTTGATTTTGGGCAGGGGAGAACCGGGGAGCTGTTTTTT. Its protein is CASSVDFGQGRTGELFF.

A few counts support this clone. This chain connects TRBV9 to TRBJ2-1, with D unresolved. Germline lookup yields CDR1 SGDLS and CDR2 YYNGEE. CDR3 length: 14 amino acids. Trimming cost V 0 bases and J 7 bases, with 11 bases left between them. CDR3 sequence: CASSVGGTGNEQFF. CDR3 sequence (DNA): TGTGCCAGCAGCGTAGGAGGCACCGGGAATGAGCAGTTCTTC.

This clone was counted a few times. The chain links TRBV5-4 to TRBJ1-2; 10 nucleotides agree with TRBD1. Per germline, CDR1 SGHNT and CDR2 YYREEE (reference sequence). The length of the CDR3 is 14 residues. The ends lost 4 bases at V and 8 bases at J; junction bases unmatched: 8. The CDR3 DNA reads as TGTGCCAGCAGCCTACGACAGGGGGCTTTGGGCTACACCTTC. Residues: CASSLRQGALGYTF.

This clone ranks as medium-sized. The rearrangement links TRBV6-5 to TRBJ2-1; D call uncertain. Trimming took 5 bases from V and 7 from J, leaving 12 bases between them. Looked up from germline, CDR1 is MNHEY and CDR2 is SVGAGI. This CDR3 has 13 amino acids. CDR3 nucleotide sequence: TGTGCCAGCAGTGATATGTTTGGGAATGAGCAGTTCTTC. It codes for CASSDMFGNEQFF.